The clone carrying this TCR beta chain turned up a few times. What it binds is unknown. The entry originates in a study of identical twins. In TCRdb, the 5' RACE reads were re-called with MiXCR into one record per CDR3 protein. The sample records around 1.7 million distinct CDR3 sequences, around 29% being singletons. Study-level results: The models systematically underestimated how much out-of-frame TCR alpha was shared in monozygotic twins. Zero-insertion analyses could be partly confounded by invariant MAIT and iNKT cells.

Losses at the gene ends were 6 bases for V and 4 bases for J; bases not matched to a gene: 3. The CDR3 sequence is 14 residues long. CDR1 and CDR2 (germline): MNHNS, SASEGT. The source is a newborn girl in good health. V usage is TRBV6-1 and J usage is TRBJ2-5, with 12 positions matching TRBD2. Sequenced: cord blood. The DNA of the CDR3 is TGTGCCAGCAGATGGACTAGCGGGGTAGAGACCCAGTACTTC. This gives the protein CASRWTSGVETQYF.